One TCR beta chain is described in this entry. This CDR3 spans 12 amino acids. Germline loops: CDR1 SQVTM, CDR2 ANQGSEA. Trimming pared 6 bases from V and 2 bases from J, leaving 11 bases between. Sequencing used immunoSEQ multiplex PCR; TCRdb keeps in-frame clones, though not all of them. Here the sample spans about 18,000 clones, over 80% being singletons. The data were obtained in a study of PD-1 blockade in classical Hodgkin lymphoma. Every patient was affected by relapse after autologous stem cell transplantation, while exposure to brentuximab vedotin was not uniform. The chain uses TRBV29-1 and TRBJ2-7; either TRBD1 or TRBD2 may supply D (5 bases each). The material sequenced was peripheral blood mononuclear cells (PBMCs), taken at baseline. The clonotype originates from a human donor with classical Hodgkin lymphoma. In DNA form, the CDR3 reads TGCAGCGTCGCAAGGGACCCCTACGAGCAGTACTTC. This sequence encodes CSVARDPYEQYF.